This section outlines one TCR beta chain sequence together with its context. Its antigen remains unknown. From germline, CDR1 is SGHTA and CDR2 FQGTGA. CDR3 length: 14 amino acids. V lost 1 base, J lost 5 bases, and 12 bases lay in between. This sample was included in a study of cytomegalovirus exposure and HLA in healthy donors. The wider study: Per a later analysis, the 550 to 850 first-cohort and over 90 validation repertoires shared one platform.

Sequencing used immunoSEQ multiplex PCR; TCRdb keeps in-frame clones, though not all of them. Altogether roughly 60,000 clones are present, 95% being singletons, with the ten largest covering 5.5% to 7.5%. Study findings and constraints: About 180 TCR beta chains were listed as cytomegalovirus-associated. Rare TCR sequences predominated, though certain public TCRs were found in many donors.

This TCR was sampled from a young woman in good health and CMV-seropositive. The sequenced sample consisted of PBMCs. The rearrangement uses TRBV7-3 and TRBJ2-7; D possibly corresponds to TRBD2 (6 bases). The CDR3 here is CASSLRSGGDEQYF. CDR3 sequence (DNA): TGTGCCAGCAGCTTAAGGTCCGGAGGGGACGAGCAGTACTTC. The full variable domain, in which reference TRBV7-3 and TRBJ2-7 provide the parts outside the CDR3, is GAGVSQTPSNKVTEKGKYVELRCDPISGHTALYWYRQSLGQGPEFLIYFQGTGAADDSGLPNDRFFAVRPEGSVSTLKIQRTERGDSAVYLCASSLRSGGDEQYFGPGTRLTVT.